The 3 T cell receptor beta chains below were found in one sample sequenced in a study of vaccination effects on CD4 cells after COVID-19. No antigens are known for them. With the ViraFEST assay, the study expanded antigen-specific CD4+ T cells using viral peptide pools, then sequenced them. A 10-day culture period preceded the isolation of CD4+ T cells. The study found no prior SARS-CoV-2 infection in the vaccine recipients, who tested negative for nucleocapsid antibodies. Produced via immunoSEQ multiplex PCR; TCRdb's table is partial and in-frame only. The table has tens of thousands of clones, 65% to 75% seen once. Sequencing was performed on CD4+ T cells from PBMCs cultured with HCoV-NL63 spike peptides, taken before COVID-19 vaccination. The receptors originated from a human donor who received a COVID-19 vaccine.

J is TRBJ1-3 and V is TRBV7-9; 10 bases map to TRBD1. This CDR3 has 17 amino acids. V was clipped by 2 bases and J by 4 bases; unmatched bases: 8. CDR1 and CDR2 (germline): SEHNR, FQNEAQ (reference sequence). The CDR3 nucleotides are TGTGCCAGCAGCTTATTCCCTGACAGGGGGCAAGGAAACACCATATATTTT. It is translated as CASSLFPDRGQGNTIYF.

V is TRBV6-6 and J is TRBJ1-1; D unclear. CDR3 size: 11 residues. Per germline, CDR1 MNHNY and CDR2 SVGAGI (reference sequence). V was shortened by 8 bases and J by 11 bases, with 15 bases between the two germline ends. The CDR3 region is CASGPWAQAFF. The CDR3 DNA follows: TGTGCCAGCGGCCCGTGGGCCCAGGCTTTCTTT.

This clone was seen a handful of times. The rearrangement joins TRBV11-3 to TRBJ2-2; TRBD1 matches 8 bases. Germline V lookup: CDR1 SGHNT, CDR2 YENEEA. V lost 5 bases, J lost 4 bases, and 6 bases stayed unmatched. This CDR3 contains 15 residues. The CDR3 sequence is CASSKQGAGTGELFF. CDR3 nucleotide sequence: TGTGCCAGCAGCAAGCAGGGGGCGGGCACCGGGGAGCTGTTTTTT.